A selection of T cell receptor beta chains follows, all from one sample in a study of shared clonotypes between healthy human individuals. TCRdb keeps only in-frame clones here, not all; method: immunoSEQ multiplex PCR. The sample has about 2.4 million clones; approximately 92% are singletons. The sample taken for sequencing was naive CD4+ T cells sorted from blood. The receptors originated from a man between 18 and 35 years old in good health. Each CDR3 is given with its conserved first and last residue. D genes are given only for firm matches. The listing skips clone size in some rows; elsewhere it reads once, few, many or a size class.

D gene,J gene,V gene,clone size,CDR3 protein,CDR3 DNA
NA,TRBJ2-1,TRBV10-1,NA,CASSERNEQFF,TGCGCCAGCAGTGAAAGAAATGAGCAGTTCTTC
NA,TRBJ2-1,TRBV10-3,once,CAISEWGSGSYNEQFF,TGTGCCATCAGTGAGTGGGGTAGCGGCTCCTACAATGAGCAGTTCTTC
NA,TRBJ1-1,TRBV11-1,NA,CASSARTEAFF,TGTGCCAGCAGCGCCCGGACTGAAGCTTTCTTT
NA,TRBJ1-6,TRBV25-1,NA,CASSEGAGPGSSPLHF,TGTGCCAGCAGTGAGGGGGCAGGGCCCGGGAGTTCACCCCTCCACTTT
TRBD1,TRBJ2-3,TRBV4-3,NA,CASSQATDRGGRNTQYF,TGCGCCAGCAGCCAGGCCACGGACAGGGGGGGAAGGAATACGCAGTATTTT
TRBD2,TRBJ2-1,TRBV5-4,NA,CASSPGLVIYGQFF,TGTGCCAGCAGTCCGGGACTAGTGATCTATGGGCAGTTCTTC
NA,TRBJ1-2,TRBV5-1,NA,CASSLAGRGGYTF,TGCGCCAGCAGCTTGGCCGGGCGGGGTGGCTACACCTTC
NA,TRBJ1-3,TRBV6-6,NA,CASSPPGSAGNTIYF,TGTGCCAGCAGCCCCCCGGGGTCGGCTGGAAACACCATATATTTT
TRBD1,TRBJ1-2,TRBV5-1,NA,CASSLVGQGFDGYTF,TGCGCCAGCAGCTTGGTGGGACAGGGGTTTGATGGCTACACCTTC
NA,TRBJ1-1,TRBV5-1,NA,CASSLGPLNTEAFF,TGCGCCAGCAGCTTGGGTCCGCTGAACACTGAAGCTTTCTTT
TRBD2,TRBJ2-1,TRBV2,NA,CASKLLAGAHNEQFF,TGTGCCAGCAAGCTACTAGCGGGAGCCCACAATGAGCAGTTCTTC
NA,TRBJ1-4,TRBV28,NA,CASSLTFGGAATNEKLFF,TGTGCCAGCAGTTTAACATTTGGGGGTGCTGCAACTAATGAAAAACTGTTTTTT
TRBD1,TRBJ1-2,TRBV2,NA,CAITGTGEIGYTF,TGTGCCATTACCGGGACAGGGGAAATTGGCTACACCTTC
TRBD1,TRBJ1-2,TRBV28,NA,CASSLGDRETWGYGYTF,TGTGCCAGCAGTTTGGGGGACAGGGAAACTTGGGGCTATGGCTACACCTTC
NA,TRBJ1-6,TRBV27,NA,CASSSREHYNSPLHF,TGTGCCAGCAGTTCAAGGGAGCATTATAATTCACCCCTCCACTTT